The 10 T cell receptor beta chains below come from one sample, sequenced in a study of blood T cell repertoires in COVID-19. TCRdb keeps only in-frame clones here, not all; method: immunoSEQ multiplex PCR. The repertoire consists of 150,000 to 180,000 clones, with 80% to 90% occurring once and the leading ten covering 15%. Sequenced: peripheral blood. Source of these receptors: a middle-aged woman with acute or convalescent COVID-19.

The chain is built from TRBV5-4 and TRBJ2-7; a possible D gene is TRBD2 (5 bases). Germline CDR1 is SGHNT and CDR2 is YYREEE (reference sequence). The ends were cut back, 0 bases at V and 5 bases at J, with 12 bases in the middle. The CDR3 loop spans 14 amino acids. For the CDR3, the DNA is TGTGCCAGCAGCTTGGCGGGCGGGTACGACGAGCAGTACTTC. This gives the protein CASSLAGGYDEQYF.

The chain carries TRBV6-1 and TRBJ2-7; perhaps TRBD1 as D (5 bases). The V end lost 0 bases, the J end lost 2 bases, and 11 bases lay between the germline ends. This CDR3 region has 15 residues. CDR1 MNHNS and CDR2 SASEGT come from the germline V gene. The CDR3 loop reads CASSEAVDTAYEQYF. CDR3 DNA: TGTGCCAGCAGTGAAGCGGTGGACACAGCCTACGAGCAGTACTTC.

The chain has TRBV4-1 and TRBJ1-4; perhaps TRBD1 as D (5 bases). Germline loops: CDR1 MGHRA, CDR2 YSYEKL. V lost 0 bases to trimming and J lost 8 bases, with 13 bases between them. This CDR3 is 15 amino acids long. CDR3 in amino acids: CASSQENRIHEKLFF. CDR3 in DNA: TGCGCCAGCAGCCAAGAGAACAGGATACACGAAAAACTGTTTTTT.

The chain uses TRBV2 and TRBJ1-2, with D possibly being TRBD1 (6 bases). CDR1 is SNHLY, CDR2 FYNNEI, per germline. This CDR3 contains 18 residues. V lost 0 bases and J lost 4, with 21 bases in between. The CDR3 DNA is TGTGCCAGCAGTGAAGCGCTTCCCGGGACACCTATCGCCTATGGCTACACCTTC. It codes for CASSEALPGTPIAYGYTF. The full variable domain, rest sourced from reference TRBV2 and TRBJ1-2, is EPEVTQTPSHQVTQMGQEVILRCVPISNHLYFYWYRQILGQKVEFLVSFYNNEISEKSEIFDDQFSVERPDGSNFTLKIRSTKLEDSAMYFCASSEALPGTPIAYGYTFGSGTRLTVV.

This chain links TRBV3-1 (or the pseudogene TRBV3-2) with TRBJ1-6; D call uncertain. This CDR3 is 14 amino acids long. Trimming took off 3 bases at V and 8 bases at J, with 11 bases between the two ends. The germline gives CDR1 LGHDT, CDR2 YNNKEL (reference sequence). In nucleotides, the CDR3 is TGTGCCAGCAGCCAGGGCTTATTGGATTCACCCCTCCACTTT. Amino acids: CASSQGLLDSPLHF.

The rearrangement uses TRBV14 and TRBJ2-5; 8 bases are shared with TRBD2. The CDR3 spans 17 residues. After removal of 4 bases from V and 0 bases from J, the junction contained 10 bases not matched to a gene. Looked up from germline, CDR1 is SGHDN and CDR2 is FVKESK. DNA of the CDR3: TGTGCCAGCAGCCCGCCGGCTAGCGGGTTGTACCAAGAGACCCAGTACTTC. It yields the protein CASSPPASGLYQETQYF.

The chain has TRBV19 and TRBJ1-3, with 7 nucleotides matching TRBD1. Germline V gene data show CDR1 as LNHDA and CDR2 as SQIVND (reference sequence). This CDR3 comprises 15 residues. V trimming: 6 bases; J trimming: 4 bases; junction bases outside the gene matches: 9. CDR3 sequence reads: CASRWTGSVGNTIYF. In DNA form, the CDR3 reads TGTGCCAGTAGATGGACAGGTAGTGTCGGAAACACCATATATTTT.

J is TRBJ2-1 and V is TRBV5-1, with 9 bases identical to TRBD2. The CDR3 totals 15 residues. The V and J ends lost 0 bases and 7 bases, in that order; junction bases with no gene match: 5. The germline CDR1 and CDR2 sequences are SGHRS and YFSETQ. The CDR3, as DNA: TGCGCCAGCAGCTTGGCTAGCGGGATACGGAATGAGCAGTTCTTC. It specifies CASSLASGIRNEQFF.

This rearrangement joins TRBV11-2 to TRBJ1-1; a possible D gene is TRBD1 (6 bases). CDR1 SGHAT and CDR2 FQNNGV come from the germline V gene. This CDR3 is built from 16 residues. Trimming took 9 bases from V and 4 from J, leaving 24 bases between them. CDR3 sequence reads: CASRKWDIEGSTEAFF. In DNA, the CDR3 is TGTGCCAGTCGGAAATGGGACATTGAAGGGAGCACTGAAGCTTTCTTT.

The chain couples TRBV10-3 to TRBJ1-4, with TRBD1 identical over 10 bases. Germline V gene data show CDR1 as ENHRY and CDR2 as SYGVKD. Trimming took 10 bases from V and 7 from J; bases not matched to a gene: 9. The CDR3 consists of 14 residues. The CDR3 sequence: CATNRDRGGEKLFF. The CDR3 bases are TGTGCCACGAACCGGGACAGGGGTGGTGAAAAACTGTTTTTT.